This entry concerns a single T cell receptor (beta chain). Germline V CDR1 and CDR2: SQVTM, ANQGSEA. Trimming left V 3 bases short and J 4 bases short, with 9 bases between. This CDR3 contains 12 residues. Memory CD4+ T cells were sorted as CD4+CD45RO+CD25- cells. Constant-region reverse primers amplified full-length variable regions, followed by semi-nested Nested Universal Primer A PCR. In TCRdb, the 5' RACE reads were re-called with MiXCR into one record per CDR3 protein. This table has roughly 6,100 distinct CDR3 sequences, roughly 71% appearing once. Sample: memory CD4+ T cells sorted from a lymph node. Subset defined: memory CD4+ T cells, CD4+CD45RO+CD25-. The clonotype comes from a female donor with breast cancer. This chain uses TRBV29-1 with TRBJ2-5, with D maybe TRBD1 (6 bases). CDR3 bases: TGCAGCGTTGACAGGGGCGGAGAGACCCAGTACTTC. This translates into CSVDRGGETQYF.